One and the same sample provided the 14 T cell receptor beta chains below, sequenced in a study of early T cells in non-severe SARS-CoV-2 infection. A single record per CDR3 protein comes from TCRdb applying MiXCR to the 5' RACE reads. The top ten hold 7.6% of the sample, which has tens of thousands of distinct CDR3 sequences, almost 6% seen once. Sequencing input: whole blood. The receptors shown here come from an adult who was a healthcare worker with PCR-confirmed SARS-CoV-2 infection or an uninfected control (not recorded which).

This clonotype was counted ten times or more. The chain recombines TRBV12-3 or TRBV12-4 with TRBJ1-2; 7 bases are shared with TRBD1. The CDR3 runs to 13 residues. The junction had 5 bases not matched to a gene; V was cut back by 6 bases and J by 4 bases. CDR3 protein: CASSPTGPYGYTF. CDR3 in DNA: TGTGCCAGCAGCCCGACAGGGCCCTATGGCTACACCTTC.

This clonotype was recorded at least ten times. The V and J genes are TRBV7-8 and TRBJ2-7; TRBD2 matches at 7 bases. The CDR3 loop spans 14 amino acids. CDR1 is SGHVS and CDR2 is FQNEAQ in the germline V gene. The V gene end was trimmed by 1 base and the J gene end by 3 bases; junction bases not matched to a gene: 3. CDR3 sequence reads: CASSLGASGYEQYF. For the CDR3, the DNA is TGTGCCAGCAGCTTAGGTGCTAGCGGCTACGAGCAGTACTTC.

This clonotype came up many times. The gene calls are TRBV5-1 and TRBJ2-3; 9 nucleotides agree with TRBD2. Unmatched junction bases numbered 9, after V lost 9 bases and J lost 4 bases. CDR1 and CDR2 from the germline V gene are SGHRS and YFSETQ. This CDR3 contains 14 residues. The CDR3: CATATSGGADTQYF. CDR3 in DNA: TGCGCCACCGCGACTAGCGGTGGAGCAGATACGCAGTATTTT.

The chain uses TRBV7-6 and TRBJ2-5; 8 bases line up with TRBD2. The length of the CDR3 is 16 residues. Germline V CDR1 and CDR2: SGHVS, FNYEAQ. The V and J ends lost 1 base and 5 bases, in that order; junction bases with no gene match: 9. DNA for the CDR3: TGTGCCAGCAGCTTAGGGGGGACTAGGGTCGGCGAGACCCAGTACTTC. Protein sequence: CASSLGGTRVGETQYF.

This clonotype was seen repeatedly, ten times or more. The chain is built from TRBV7-9 and TRBJ1-1; D call uncertain. Germline CDR1 is SEHNR and CDR2 is FQNEAQ (reference sequence). The CDR3 contains 14 residues. The V and J ends lost 1 base and 3 bases respectively, with 9 bases between them. This chain's CDR3 is CASSLGGEYTEAFF. CDR3 DNA sequence: TGTGCCAGCAGCTTAGGTGGTGAGTACACTGAAGCTTTCTTT.

There are many counts of this clonotype. The chain uses TRBV5-4 and TRBJ2-4, with D hard to call. Trimming stripped 4 bases from V and 0 bases from J, with 20 bases between. The CDR3 runs 18 residues. Germline lookup yields CDR1 SGHNT and CDR2 YYREEE (reference sequence). The CDR3 DNA sequence: TGTGCCAGCAGCGTCAGCGTGCAGACCTCCCTAGCCAAAAACATTCAGTACTTC. Encoded protein: CASSVSVQTSLAKNIQYF.

In its sample, this clonotype was seen many times. The genes are TRBV15 and TRBJ2-3; D remains ambiguous. Deletions cut 0 bases from V and 2 bases from J, with 6 bases between. Germline V gene data show CDR1 as LNHNV and CDR2 as YYDKDF (reference sequence). CDR3 length equals 14 residues. The DNA of the CDR3 is TGTGCCACCAGCAGAGATCCAGACACAGATACGCAGTATTTT. Amino acid sequence: CATSRDPDTDTQYF.

At least ten counts were recorded for this clonotype. The V and J genes are TRBV5-1 and TRBJ2-5; D is unclear. Trimming stripped 2 bases from V and 1 base from J, with 3 bases between. The CDR3 runs 12 residues. From germline, CDR1 is SGHRS and CDR2 YFSETQ. CDR3 in amino acids: CASSFLQETQYF. The CDR3 nucleotides are TGCGCCAGCAGCTTCCTCCAAGAGACCCAGTACTTC. Variable domain in full (rest from reference TRBV5-1 and TRBJ2-5): KAGVTQTPRYLIKTRGQQVTLSCSPISGHRSVSWYQQTPGQGLQFLFEYFSETQRNKGNFPGRFSGRQFSNSRSEMNVSTLELGDSALYLCASSFLQETQYFGPGTRLLVL.

This clonotype was seen ten or more times. The chain combines TRBV9 with TRBJ1-3, with TRBD1 identical over 8 bases. The V gene end was trimmed by 2 bases and the J gene end by 0 bases; junction bases not matched to a gene: 1. This CDR3 is built from 15 residues. Germline V lookup: CDR1 SGDLS, CDR2 YYNGEE. The CDR3: CASSVGTGSGNTIYF. The CDR3 DNA sequence: TGTGCCAGCAGCGTCGGGACAGGCTCTGGAAACACCATATATTTT.

This clonotype occurred many times. J is TRBJ2-3 and V is TRBV7-3, with TRBD2 identical over 8 bases. CDR1 SGHTA and CDR2 FQGTGA come from the germline V gene. CDR3 size: 15 residues. V shed 5 bases, J shed 2 bases, and the junction held 6 bases outside the gene matches. CDR3 amino acids: CASSLLAGTTDTQYF. The CDR3 coding sequence is TGTGCCAGCAGCCTATTAGCGGGGACCACAGATACGCAGTATTTT.

Ten or more counts support this clonotype. The genes are TRBV2 and TRBJ2-3; 8 nucleotides agree with TRBD2. Unmatched junction bases numbered 6, after V lost 2 bases and J lost 5 bases. From germline, CDR1 is SNHLY and CDR2 FYNNEI. CDR3 size: 15 residues. The CDR3 DNA reads as TGTGCCAGCAGTGAAAGATCGGGAGGGGGAGATACGCAGTATTTT. Translating it yields CASSERSGGGDTQYF.

This clonotype was observed at least ten times. The chain links TRBV14 to TRBJ1-2; D remains unclear. CDR3 length equals 13 residues. The germline CDR1 and CDR2 sequences are SGHDN and FVKESK. V gave up 0 bases and J gave up 4 bases, with 6 bases separating them. CDR3 amino acids: CASSQDQVYGYTF. Written as DNA, the CDR3 is TGTGCCAGCAGCCAAGACCAGGTCTATGGCTACACCTTC.

This clonotype was counted ten times or more. The V call is TRBV4-1, the J call TRBJ1-5, with 7 bases that match TRBD1. The length of the CDR3 is 16 residues. CDR1 is MGHRA, CDR2 YSYEKL, per germline. J gave up 0 bases and V 4 bases, and 6 bases lay outside the gene matches. The CDR3 DNA reads TGCGCCAGCAGCCCCGGGGACAGTTATAGCAATCAGCCCCAGCATTTT. Protein sequence: CASSPGDSYSNQPQHF.

This clonotype was detected ten times or more. This chain uses TRBV4-2 with TRBJ2-5; D gene uncertain. Trimming removed 0 bases at V and 4 bases at J, with 15 bases between. CDR3 size: 16 residues. The germline V gene encodes CDR1 LGHNA and CDR2 YNFKEQ. CDR3 sequence reads: CASSQEGQYFPETQYF. DNA of the CDR3: TGTGCCAGCAGCCAAGAAGGCCAGTACTTTCCAGAGACCCAGTACTTC.